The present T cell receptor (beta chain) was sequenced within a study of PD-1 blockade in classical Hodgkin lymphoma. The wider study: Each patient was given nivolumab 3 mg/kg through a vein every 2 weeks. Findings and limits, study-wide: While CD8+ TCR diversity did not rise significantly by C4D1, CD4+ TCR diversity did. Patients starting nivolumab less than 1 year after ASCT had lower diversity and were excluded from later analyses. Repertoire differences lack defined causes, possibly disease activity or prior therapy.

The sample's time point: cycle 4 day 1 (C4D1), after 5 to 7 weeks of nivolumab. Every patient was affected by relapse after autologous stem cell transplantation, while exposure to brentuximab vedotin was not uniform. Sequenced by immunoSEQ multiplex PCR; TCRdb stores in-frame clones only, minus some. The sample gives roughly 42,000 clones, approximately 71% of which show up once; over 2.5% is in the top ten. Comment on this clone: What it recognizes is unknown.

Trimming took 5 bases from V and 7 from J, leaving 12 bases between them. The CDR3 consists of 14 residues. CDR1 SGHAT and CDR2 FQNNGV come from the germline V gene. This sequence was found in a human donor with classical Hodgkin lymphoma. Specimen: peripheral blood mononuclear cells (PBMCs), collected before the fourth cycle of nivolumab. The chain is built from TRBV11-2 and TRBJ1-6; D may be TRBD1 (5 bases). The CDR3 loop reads CASSPPTENSPLHF. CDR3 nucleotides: TGTGCCAGCAGCCCTCCGACAGAAAATTCACCCCTCCACTTT.